Listed below are T cell receptor beta chains from one sample, sequenced in a study of blood T cell repertoires in COVID-19. Assay used: immunoSEQ multiplex PCR; TCRdb lists only in-frame clones, some missing. The repertoire consists of more than 95,000 clones, with 83% occurring once and the leading ten covering 5.5% to 6%. The material sequenced was peripheral blood. The receptor source for this set is an elderly man with active or convalescent COVID-19. Each CDR3 is given without its conserved first and last residue.

cdr3_aa: ASTLYGNTGELF
v_call: TRBV6-5
j_call: TRBJ2-2

cdr3_aa: AISDRDRGSYGYT
v_call: TRBV10-3
j_call: TRBJ1-2

cdr3_aa: ASRGGQVTAIQY
v_call: TRBV19
j_call: TRBJ2-4

cdr3_aa: SVEEQLNNEKLF
v_call: TRBV29-1
j_call: TRBJ1-4

cdr3_aa: ASSYSSVSSYEQY
v_call: TRBV6-6
j_call: TRBJ2-7

cdr3_aa: ASSLDRTNTEAF
v_call: TRBV7-9
j_call: TRBJ1-1

cdr3_aa: ASSLVTSSGNTIY
v_call: TRBV7-6
j_call: TRBJ1-3

cdr3_aa: ASSLYTGGSNQPQH
v_call: TRBV7-8
j_call: TRBJ1-5

cdr3_aa: ASSLPQGKTQY
v_call: TRBV12-3/TRBV12-4
j_call: TRBJ2-5

cdr3_aa: ATSDGGRGNEKLF
v_call: TRBV24-1
j_call: TRBJ1-4

cdr3_aa: ASGTESSPLH
v_call: TRBV28
j_call: TRBJ1-6

cdr3_aa: ASSGGTGSYEQY
v_call: TRBV5-1
j_call: TRBJ2-7

cdr3_aa: ASKWGQNNEQF
v_call: TRBV12-3/TRBV12-4
j_call: TRBJ2-1

cdr3_aa: ASSPHTGGSGEAF
v_call: TRBV6-2/TRBV6-3
j_call: TRBJ1-1